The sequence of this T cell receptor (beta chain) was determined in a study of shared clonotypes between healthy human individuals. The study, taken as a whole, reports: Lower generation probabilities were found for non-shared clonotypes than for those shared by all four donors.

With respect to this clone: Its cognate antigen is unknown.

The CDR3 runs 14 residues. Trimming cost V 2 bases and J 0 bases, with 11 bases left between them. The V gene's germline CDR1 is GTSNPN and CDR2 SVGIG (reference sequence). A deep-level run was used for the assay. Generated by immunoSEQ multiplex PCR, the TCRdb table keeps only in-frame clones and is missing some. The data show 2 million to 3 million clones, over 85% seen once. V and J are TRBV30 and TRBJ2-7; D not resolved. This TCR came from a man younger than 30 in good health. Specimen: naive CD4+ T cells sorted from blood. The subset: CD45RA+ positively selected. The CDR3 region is CAWSRDSISYEQYF. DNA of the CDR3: TGTGCCTGGAGTCGAGACTCAATCTCCTACGAGCAGTACTTC.